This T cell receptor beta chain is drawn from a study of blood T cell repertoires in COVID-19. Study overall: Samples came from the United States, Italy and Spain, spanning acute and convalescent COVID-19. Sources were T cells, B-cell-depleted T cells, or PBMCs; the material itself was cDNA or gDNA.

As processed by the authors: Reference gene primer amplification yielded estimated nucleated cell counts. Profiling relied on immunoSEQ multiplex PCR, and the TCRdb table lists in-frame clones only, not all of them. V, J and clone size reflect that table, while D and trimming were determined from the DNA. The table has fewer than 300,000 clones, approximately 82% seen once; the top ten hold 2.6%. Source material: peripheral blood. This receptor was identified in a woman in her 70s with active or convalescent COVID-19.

CDR3 DNA: TGTGCCAGCAGCCCTCGTGGGGCCGACAACACTGAAGCTTTCTTT. This codes for CASSPRGADNTEAFF. This rearrangement joins TRBV9 to TRBJ1-1, with a possible D match to TRBD1 (5 bases). The CDR3 runs to 15 residues. CDR1 and CDR2 from the germline V gene are SGDLS and YYNGEE. V dropped 4 bases and J dropped 2 bases, with 15 bases sitting between them.